This paragraph covers one T cell receptor beta chain sequence. Original processing methods: Estimation of nucleated cell counts was performed using reference gene primer amplification. Repertoires were generated with immunoSEQ multiplex PCR, while TCRdb's copy carries only in-frame clones and drops some. V and J calls plus clone size are reproduced from that table; the DNA served to infer D and trimming. Of about 75,000 clones listed, less than 90% are singletons. Per the germline V gene, CDR1 is LGHDT and CDR2 is YNNKEL (reference sequence). This CDR3 comprises 16 residues. V was pared by 4 bases and J by 1 base, with 4 bases of the junction left unmatched. This sample is drawn from a study of blood T cell repertoires in COVID-19. On the study more broadly: From the United States, Italy and Spain came samples of acute and convalescent COVID-19. T cells, B-cell-depleted T cells, or PBMCs provided the cDNA or gDNA that served as material.

The TCR comes from a human donor in a cohort sampled during active COVID-19. Sequencing input: peripheral blood. The chain is built from TRBV3-1 (or the pseudogene TRBV3-2) and TRBJ2-3; 11 bases fit TRBD2. The CDR3 sequence is CASSPIAGGRTDTQYF. CDR3 nucleotides: TGTGCCAGCAGCCCGATAGCGGGGGGGCGCACAGATACGCAGTATTTT.